This T cell receptor beta chain is drawn from a study of control samples from healthy donors and cancer patients. Generated by immunoSEQ multiplex PCR, the TCRdb table keeps only in-frame clones and is missing some. This table has about 110,000 clones, approximately 91% appearing once. The V end lost 2 bases, the J end lost 3 bases, and 11 bases lay between the germline ends. CDR3 length equals 15 residues. CDR1 is SGHTA and CDR2 is FQGNSA in the germline V gene. This sequence joins TRBV7-2 and TRBJ1-5; D gene uncertain. This sequence originates from a woman between 18 and 30 years old in good health. The sample consisted of blood. The CDR3 reads CASSLRVGVNQPQHF. DNA of the CDR3: TGTGCCAGCAGCTTAAGGGTCGGCGTCAATCAGCCCCAGCATTTT.